This entry concerns a single TCR beta chain. This clonotype showed up many times. It has no known antigen specificity. Base qualities are not provided; no much larger clone lies one nucleotide away. Its CDR3 holds 12 amino acids, cysteine through phenylalanine. This entry keeps only the CDR3 DNA: 36 bases, framed from base 1. The germline V gene supplies CDR1 MDHEN and CDR2 SYDVKM. V was cut back by 5 bases and J by 5 bases, leaving a gap of 9 bases between them. The method behind the library was multiplex PCR. Sequenced using an Illumina HiSeq 4000. TCR beta libraries were built with iRepertoire HTBI primers and Arm-PCR amplification of CDR3 regions. Before sequencing, the PCR products went through gel purification. In the paper's pipeline: Across samples, 60 to 75 TRBV and approximately 15 TRBJ segments were identified and used for gene usage analysis of CDR3 amino acid clonotypes. COPE and FqMerger were used to merge filtered high-quality paired reads into contigs. Contigs were aligned with BLAST to IMGT TRBV, TRBD and TRBJ reference genes, and CDR3 was defined per IMGT. Clonotypes above 0.1% frequency were classified as highly expanded clones. Shannon entropy was used to measure repertoire diversity, and the Gini coefficient was used to measure V-J evenness. Public clonotypes were defined as clonotypes shared by more than one individual. TCRdb reprocessing: public reads trimmed at Q25 with fastp, clones called with MiXCR, in-frame beta chains kept. Each CDR3 protein appears once, grouped with its most common genes and DNA. TCRdb's processing, not the authors' own work, is the source of the V and J calls. The sample data list 400,000 or so distinct CDR3 sequences, and about a fifth of these were observed just once. Under 25% of the sample is held by the ten biggest clonotypes.

Reading the label with the study, this specimen's time point is: persistent/refractory GD, antithyroid drugs over 5 years with positive TRAb. RNA was extracted from PBMCs in TRIzol for both TCR sequencing and RNA sequencing. Graves' disease was diagnosed according to American Thyroid Association guidelines. Patients for the study were recruited at an endocrinology department in Xi'an, China. Each patient gave approximately 8.8 milliliters of peripheral blood, collected in an EDTA anticoagulant tube. Ficoll Paque Plus density gradient separation was used to isolate PBMCs, and no further T cell sorting was performed. An Agilent 2100 Bioanalyzer and agarose gel were used to check RNA quality, while a NanoDrop 2000 measured RNA concentration. These data originate in a study of regulatory T cells in long-lasting Graves disease (dated by TCRdb to 2020 to 2023). A note on the overall study: Persistent Graves' disease was defined as antithyroid drug treatment for over 5 years with persistently positive TSH receptor autoantibodies. A total of about 33 samples underwent TCR sequencing, from about 13 patients with persistent Graves' disease and some 20 patients with newly diagnosed Graves' disease. This study used TCR sequencing and RNA sequencing of peripheral blood to compare persistent Graves' disease patients against newly diagnosed Graves' disease patients. The study took place in China and was registered as a clinical trial. Persistent Graves' disease patients in the clinical cohort had taken antithyroid drugs for around 10 years on average.

General study outcomes and caveats: Persistent Graves' disease patients showed lower TCR Shannon entropy and fewer highly expanded clones than newly diagnosed patients, suggesting clonal expansion. Only the TCR beta chain was sequenced and analyzed. The authors acknowledged the small sample size as a limitation that may reduce accuracy. Because the primary lesion, thyroid tissue, could not be accessed, the study looked at peripheral blood alone. More public clonotypes were shared among persistent patients (more than 2,500) than among newly diagnosed patients (966). Persistent disease showed preferential use of TRBV28, TRBJ1-2 and TRBJ2-5, whereas newly diagnosed disease favored TRBV20-1 and TRBJ2-1.

The sample here was peripheral blood mononuclear cells (PBMCs), taken when the disease was refractory, from a patient treated with antithyroid drugs. The chain links TRBV28 with TRBJ1-2; there is no confident call for the D gene. The clonotype comes from a female donor with Graves disease. This receptor has the CDR3 CASSPMPYGYTF. At the DNA level, the sequence is TGTGCCAGCAGTCCCATGCCATATGGCTACACCTTC.